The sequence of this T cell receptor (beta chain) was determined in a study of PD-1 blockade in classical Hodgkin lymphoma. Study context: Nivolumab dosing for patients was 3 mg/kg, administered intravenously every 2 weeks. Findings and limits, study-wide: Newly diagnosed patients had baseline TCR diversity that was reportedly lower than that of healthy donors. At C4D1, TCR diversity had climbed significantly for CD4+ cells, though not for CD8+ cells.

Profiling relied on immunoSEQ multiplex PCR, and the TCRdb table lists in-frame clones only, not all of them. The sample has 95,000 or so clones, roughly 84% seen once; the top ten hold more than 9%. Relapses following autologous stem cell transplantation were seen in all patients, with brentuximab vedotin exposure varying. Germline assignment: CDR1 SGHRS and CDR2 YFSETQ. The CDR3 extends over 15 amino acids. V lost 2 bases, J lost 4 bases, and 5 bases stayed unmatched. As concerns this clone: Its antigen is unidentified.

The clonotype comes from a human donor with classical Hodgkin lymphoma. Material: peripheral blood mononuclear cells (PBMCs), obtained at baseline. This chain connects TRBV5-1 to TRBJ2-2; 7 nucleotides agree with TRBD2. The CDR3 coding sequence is TGCGCCAGCAGCTTTGTAGGGAGGGGCACCGGGGAGCTGTTTTTT. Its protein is CASSFVGRGTGELFF. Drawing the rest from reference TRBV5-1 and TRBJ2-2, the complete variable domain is KAGVTQTPRYLIKTRGQQVTLSCSPISGHRSVSWYQQTPGQGLQFLFEYFSETQRNKGNFPGRFSGRQFSNSRSEMNVSTLELGDSALYLCASSFVGRGTGELFFGEGSRLTVL.